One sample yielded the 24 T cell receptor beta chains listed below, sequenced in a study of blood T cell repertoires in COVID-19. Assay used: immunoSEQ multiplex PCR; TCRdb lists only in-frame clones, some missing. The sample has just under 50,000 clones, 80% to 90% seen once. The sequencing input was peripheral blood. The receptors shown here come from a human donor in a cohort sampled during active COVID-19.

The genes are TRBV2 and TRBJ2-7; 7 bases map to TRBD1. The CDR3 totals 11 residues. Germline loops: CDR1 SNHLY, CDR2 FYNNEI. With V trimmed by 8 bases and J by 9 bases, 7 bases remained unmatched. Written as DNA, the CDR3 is TGTGCCAGCTGGGACAGCCGAGGGCAGTACTTC. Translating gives CASWDSRGQYF.

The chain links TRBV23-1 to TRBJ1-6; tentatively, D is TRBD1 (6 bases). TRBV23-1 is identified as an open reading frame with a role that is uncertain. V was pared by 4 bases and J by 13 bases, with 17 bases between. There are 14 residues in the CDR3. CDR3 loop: CASSLRRGFPPLHF. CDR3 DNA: TGCGCCAGCAGTCTCCGCAGGGGATTTCCTCCCCTCCACTTT.

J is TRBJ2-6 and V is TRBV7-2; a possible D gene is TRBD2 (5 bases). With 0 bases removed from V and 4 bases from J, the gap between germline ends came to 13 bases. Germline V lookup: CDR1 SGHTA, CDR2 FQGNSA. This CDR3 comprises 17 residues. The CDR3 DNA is TGTGCCAGCAGCTTAGCCCCGGACCCGGGGGGGGCCAACGTCCTGACTTTC. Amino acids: CASSLAPDPGGANVLTF.

The CDR3 sequence: CASSRGGRETQYF. The DNA of the CDR3 is TGTGCCAGCAGCCGAGGGGGGCGAGAGACCCAGTACTTC. The rearrangement uses TRBV7-8 and TRBJ2-5; either TRBD1 or TRBD2 may fit D (6 bases each). This CDR3 region has 13 residues. Trimming took off 5 bases at V and 4 bases at J, with 11 bases between the two ends. Per germline, CDR1 SGHVS and CDR2 FQNEAQ.

The chain's CDR3 is CASSPIRSISDTQYF. CDR3 coding DNA: TGTGCCAGCAGTCCTATCCGGAGTATTTCAGATACGCAGTATTTT. The rearrangement links TRBV3-1 (or the pseudogene TRBV3-2) to TRBJ2-3; D is unclear. V lost 6 bases and J lost 4, with 17 bases in between. Looked up from germline, CDR1 is LGHDT and CDR2 is YNNKEL (reference sequence). The CDR3 has 15 residues.

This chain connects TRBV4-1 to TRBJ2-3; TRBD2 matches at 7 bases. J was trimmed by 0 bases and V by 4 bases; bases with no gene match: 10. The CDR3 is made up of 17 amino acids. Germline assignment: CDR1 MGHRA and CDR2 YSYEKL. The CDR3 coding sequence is TGCGCCAGCAGCCCAGAGGCGACTAGCCAAAGCACAGATACGCAGTATTTT. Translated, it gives CASSPEATSQSTDTQYF.

The CDR3 nucleotides read TGTGCCAGCAGCCATCCAGGGGGCGCGAAAATCCCTGAAGCTTTCTTT. It specifies CASSHPGGAKIPEAFF. The chain employs TRBV3-1 (or the pseudogene TRBV3-2) and TRBJ1-1; 8 bases align to TRBD1. The germline CDR1 and CDR2 sequences are LGHDT and YNNKEL (reference sequence). V trimming: 3 bases; J trimming: 6 bases; junction bases outside the gene matches: 12. The CDR3 loop spans 16 amino acids.

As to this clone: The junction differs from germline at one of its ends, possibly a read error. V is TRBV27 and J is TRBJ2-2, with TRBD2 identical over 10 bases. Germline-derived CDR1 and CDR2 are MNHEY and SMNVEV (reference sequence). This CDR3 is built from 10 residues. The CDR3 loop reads CASSLISGRF. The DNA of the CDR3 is TGTGCCAGCAGTTTAATTAGCGGGAGGTTT.

The CDR3 DNA is TGTGCCTGGAGCGGACAGGGGTTGAGCAATCAGCCCCAGCATTTT. Translation gives CAWSGQGLSNQPQHF. The chain combines TRBV30 with TRBJ1-5; 9 bases map to TRBD1. The CDR3 extends over 15 amino acids. Trimming cost V 3 bases and J 1 base; bases outside gene matches: 4. The germline CDR1 and CDR2 sequences are GTSNPN and SVGIG (reference sequence).

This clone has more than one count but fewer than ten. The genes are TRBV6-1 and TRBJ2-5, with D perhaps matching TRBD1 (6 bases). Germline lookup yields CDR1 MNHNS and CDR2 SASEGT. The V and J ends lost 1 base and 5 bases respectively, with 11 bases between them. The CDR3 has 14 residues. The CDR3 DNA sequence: TGTGCCAGCAGTGAAGAGAGGGGGTTGGAGACCCAGTACTTC. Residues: CASSEERGLETQYF.

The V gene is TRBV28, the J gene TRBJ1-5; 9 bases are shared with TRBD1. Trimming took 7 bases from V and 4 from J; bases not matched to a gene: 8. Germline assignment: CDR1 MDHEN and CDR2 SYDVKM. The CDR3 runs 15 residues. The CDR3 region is CASNSPGQGNQPQHF. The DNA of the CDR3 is TGTGCCAGCAACTCCCCCGGACAGGGGAATCAGCCCCAGCATTTT.

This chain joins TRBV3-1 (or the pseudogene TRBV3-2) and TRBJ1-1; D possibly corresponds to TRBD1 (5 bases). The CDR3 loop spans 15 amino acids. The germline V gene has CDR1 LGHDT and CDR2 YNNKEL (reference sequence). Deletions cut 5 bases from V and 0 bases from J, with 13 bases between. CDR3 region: CASSFREGLNTEAFF. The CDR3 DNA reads TGTGCCAGCAGCTTCCGGGAGGGGCTGAACACTGAAGCTTTCTTT.

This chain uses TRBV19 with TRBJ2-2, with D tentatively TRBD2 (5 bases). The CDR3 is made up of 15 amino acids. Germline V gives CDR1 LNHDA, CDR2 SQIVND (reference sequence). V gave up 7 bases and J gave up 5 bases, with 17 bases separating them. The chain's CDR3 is CASTNPGMGTGELFF. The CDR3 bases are TGTGCCAGTACGAATCCCGGGATGGGTACCGGGGAGCTGTTTTTT.

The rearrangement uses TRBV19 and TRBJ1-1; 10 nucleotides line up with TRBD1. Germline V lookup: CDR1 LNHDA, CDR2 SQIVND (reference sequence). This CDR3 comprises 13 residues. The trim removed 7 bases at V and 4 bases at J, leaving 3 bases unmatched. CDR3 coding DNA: TGTGCCAGTACCGGGACAGGGGTCACTGAAGCTTTCTTT. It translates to CASTGTGVTEAFF. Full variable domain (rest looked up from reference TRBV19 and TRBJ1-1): DGGITQSPKYLFRKEGQNVTLSCEQNLNHDAMYWYRQDPGQGLRLIYYSQIVNDFQKGDIAEGYSVSREKKESFPLTVTSAQKNPTAFYLCASTGTGVTEAFFGQGTRLTVV.

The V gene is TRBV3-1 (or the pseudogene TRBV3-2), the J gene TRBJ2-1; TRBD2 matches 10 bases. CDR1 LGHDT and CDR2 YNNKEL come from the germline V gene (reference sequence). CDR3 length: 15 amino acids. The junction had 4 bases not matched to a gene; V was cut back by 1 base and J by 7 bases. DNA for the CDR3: TGTGCCAGCAGCCAAGGTAGCGGGAGGATAAATGAGCAGTTCTTC. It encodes CASSQGSGRINEQFF.

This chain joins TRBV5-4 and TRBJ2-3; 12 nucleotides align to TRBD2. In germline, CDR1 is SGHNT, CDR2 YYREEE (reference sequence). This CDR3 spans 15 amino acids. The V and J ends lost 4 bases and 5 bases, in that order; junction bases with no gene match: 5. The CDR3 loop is CASSPTSGSLDTQYF. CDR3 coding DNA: TGTGCCAGCAGCCCGACTAGCGGGAGCTTAGATACGCAGTATTTT.

The CDR3 DNA follows: TGTGCCAGCAGTCCAAATCCCAATCAGCCCCAGCATTTT. This sequence encodes CASSPNPNQPQHF. The chain recombines TRBV28 with TRBJ1-5; D is uncertain. V was clipped by 5 bases and J by 3 bases, with 8 bases between them. This CDR3 comprises 13 residues. Germline V gene lookup returns CDR1 MDHEN and CDR2 SYDVKM.

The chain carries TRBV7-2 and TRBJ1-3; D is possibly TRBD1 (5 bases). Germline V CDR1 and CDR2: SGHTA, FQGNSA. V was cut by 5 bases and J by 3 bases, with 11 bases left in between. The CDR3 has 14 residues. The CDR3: CASSRQGLGNTIYF. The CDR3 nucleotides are TGTGCCAGCAGCCGCCAGGGACTTGGAAACACCATATATTTT.

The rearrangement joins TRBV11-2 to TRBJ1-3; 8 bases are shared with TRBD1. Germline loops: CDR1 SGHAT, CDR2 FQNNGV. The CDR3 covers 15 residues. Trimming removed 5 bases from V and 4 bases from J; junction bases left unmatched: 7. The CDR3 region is CASSARTGSGNTIYF. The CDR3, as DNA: TGTGCCAGCAGCGCCCGGACAGGGTCCGGAAACACCATATATTTT.

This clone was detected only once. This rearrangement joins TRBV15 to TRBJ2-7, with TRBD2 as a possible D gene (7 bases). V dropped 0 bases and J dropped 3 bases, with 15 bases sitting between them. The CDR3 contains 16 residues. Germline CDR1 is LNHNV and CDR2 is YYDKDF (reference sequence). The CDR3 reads CATSRDRGLSGYEQYF. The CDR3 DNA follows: TGTGCCACCAGCAGAGACAGGGGACTATCGGGCTACGAGCAGTACTTC.

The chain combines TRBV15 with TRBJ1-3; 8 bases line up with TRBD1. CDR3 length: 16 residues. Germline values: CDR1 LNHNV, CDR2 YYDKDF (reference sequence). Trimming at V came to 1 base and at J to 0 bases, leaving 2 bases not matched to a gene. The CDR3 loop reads CATSRGDRRSGNTIYF. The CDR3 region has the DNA TGTGCCACCAGCAGAGGGGACAGGCGCTCTGGAAACACCATATATTTT. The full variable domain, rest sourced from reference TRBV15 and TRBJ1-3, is DAMVIQNPRYQVTQFGKPVTLSCSQTLNHNVMYWYQQKSSQAPKLLFHYYDKDFNNEADTPDNFQSRRPNTSFCFLDIRSPGLGDTAMYLCATSRGDRRSGNTIYFGEGSWLTVV.

The CDR3 DNA reads TGTGCCAGCAGCCAAGGGCCAACATTCATGAACACTGAAGCTTTCTTT. It translates to CASSQGPTFMNTEAFF. The rearrangement links TRBV4-2 to TRBJ1-1; D gene unclear. Germline CDR1 reads LGHNA; CDR2 reads YNFKEQ. V was pared by 1 base and J by 0 bases, with 12 bases between. The CDR3 consists of 16 residues.

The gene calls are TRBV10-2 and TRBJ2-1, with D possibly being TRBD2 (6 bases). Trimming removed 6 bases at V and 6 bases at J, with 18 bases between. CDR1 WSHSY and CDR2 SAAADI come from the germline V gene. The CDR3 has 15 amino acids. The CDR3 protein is CASRGTDGGRNEQFF. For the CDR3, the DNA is TGCGCCAGCAGGGGGACTGACGGAGGACGCAATGAGCAGTTCTTC.

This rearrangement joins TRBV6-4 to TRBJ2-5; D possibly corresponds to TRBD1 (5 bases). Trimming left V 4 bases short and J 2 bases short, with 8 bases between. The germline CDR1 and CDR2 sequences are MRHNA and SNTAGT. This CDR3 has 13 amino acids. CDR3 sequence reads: CASSVTVQETQYF. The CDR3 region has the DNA TGTGCCAGCAGTGTGACAGTTCAAGAGACCCAGTACTTC.